The 5 T cell receptor beta chains below come from one sample, sequenced in a study of CD8 T cells in ankylosing spondylitis. Each CDR3 protein is one row after TCRdb ran MiXCR on the 5' RACE reads. The table has hundreds of thousands of distinct CDR3 sequences, 32% seen once. Sequenced sample: blood, either unsorted or a sorted T cell fraction (not recorded which). Receptors were obtained from a male donor with ankylosing spondylitis or in good health (not recorded which).

This rearrangement joins TRBV20-1 to TRBJ1-1; TRBD1 is a possible D gene (5 bases). Looked up from germline, CDR1 is DFQATT and CDR2 is SNEGSKA (reference sequence). Trimming removed 6 bases from V and 1 base from J, with 9 bases in between. The length of the CDR3 is 12 residues. The CDR3 nucleotides are TGCAGTGCCCCGGACAAGAACACTGAAGCTTTCTTT. Protein sequence: CSAPDKNTEAFF.

In this sample, this clonotype turned up a few times. V is TRBV27 and J is TRBJ1-3; possibly TRBD1 for D (5 bases). V lost 7 bases and J lost 3, with 10 bases in between. Germline CDR1 is MNHEY and CDR2 is SMNVEV (reference sequence). This CDR3 is built from 13 residues. CDR3 protein: CASNRGGGNTIYF. The CDR3 DNA is TGTGCCAGCAATCGGGGGGGTGGAAACACCATATATTTT.

The rearrangement uses TRBV28 and TRBJ2-2, with TRBD1 matching over 7 bases. Germline trimming cut 6 bases from V and 4 bases from J; bases unmatched to any gene: 8. Germline loops: CDR1 MDHEN, CDR2 SYDVKM. The CDR3 has 15 amino acids. The CDR3 loop is CASSRLNRGTGELFF. The CDR3 nucleotides are TGTGCCAGCAGCCGCCTTAACAGGGGCACCGGGGAGCTGTTTTTT.

V usage is TRBV7-9 and J usage is TRBJ2-7; 7 bases line up with TRBD1. Trimming took 6 bases from V and 2 from J; bases not matched to a gene: 10. Germline V gives CDR1 SEHNR, CDR2 FQNEAQ (reference sequence). This CDR3 has 15 amino acids. The CDR3 DNA reads TGTGCCAGCAGATCCAGACAGGGAGTAGCCTACGAGCAGTACTTC. It yields the protein CASRSRQGVAYEQYF.

This chain uses TRBV12-3 or TRBV12-4 with TRBJ2-1; D remains unclear. The V end was cut by 3 bases, the J end by 9 bases, with 9 bases between. CDR3 length: 12 amino acids. CDR3 DNA sequence: TGTGCCAGCAGTTTGATTGACGGTGAGCAGTTCTTC. Its translation: CASSLIDGEQFF.